These 14 T cell receptor beta chains originate from one sample sequenced in a study of cytomegalovirus exposure and HLA in healthy donors. The PCR contained 60 Vbeta and 13 Jbeta primers. Sequenced by immunoSEQ multiplex PCR; TCRdb stores in-frame clones only, minus some. The sample holds around 150,000 clones; over 60% are singletons and the top ten take approximately 3%. The sequencing sample was made of PBMCs. The receptors originated from a woman younger than 45 in good health and CMV-seronegative.

In its sample, this clone was seen a few times. The same CDR3 is also encoded by other DNA sequences in this sample. The rearrangement joins TRBV29-1 to TRBJ2-1, with D possibly being TRBD1 (6 bases). This CDR3 is 14 amino acids long. Germline CDR1 SQVTM, CDR2 ANQGSEA. The ends were cut back, 8 bases at V and 3 bases at J, with 17 bases in the middle. CDR3 residues: CSLVGHTYYNEQFF. The CDR3 DNA follows: TGCAGCTTGGTGGGACATACTTACTACAATGAGCAGTTCTTC.

This clone was seen a handful of times. V usage is TRBV25-1 and J usage is TRBJ1-1; 7 nucleotides align to TRBD1. The CDR3 covers 14 residues. CDR1 is MGHDK and CDR2 is SYGVNS in the germline V gene. The trim removed 4 bases at V and 8 bases at J, leaving 10 bases unmatched. CDR3 amino acids: CASSGPHRGGEAFF. CDR3 DNA sequence: TGTGCCAGCAGTGGCCCCCACAGGGGTGGAGAAGCTTTCTTT.

This clone was seen only a few times. The chain couples TRBV28 to TRBJ1-5; D ambiguous. CDR3 length: 15 amino acids. Per the germline V gene, CDR1 is MDHEN and CDR2 is SYDVKM. The V end was cut by 1 base, the J end by 7 bases, with 14 bases between. The CDR3 nucleotides are TGTGCCAGCAGTTTATCCGTCAGCCTGGGCCAGCCCCAGCATTTT. Its translation: CASSLSVSLGQPQHF.

This clone was seen only a few times. The V and J genes are TRBV7-2 and TRBJ2-5; D is unresolved. CDR1 SGHTA and CDR2 FQGNSA come from the germline V gene. This CDR3 is built from 13 residues. The germline V and J ends were trimmed by 7 bases and 5 bases, with 14 bases remaining between them. CDR3 sequence (DNA): TGTGCCAGCATCCCCCCCAGTTTTGAGACCCAGTACTTC. Translated, it gives CASIPPSFETQYF.

J is TRBJ2-1 and V is TRBV6-1; a weak D match, TRBD1 (6 bases). This CDR3 has 14 residues. Germline CDR1 reads MNHNS; CDR2 reads SASEGT. The V end lost 2 bases, the J end lost 5 bases, and 10 bases lay between the germline ends. CDR3 residues: CASSEQGYNNEQFF. CDR3 in DNA: TGTGCCAGCAGTGAACAGGGGTATAACAATGAGCAGTTCTTC.

This chain connects TRBV6-6 to TRBJ2-7; 11 bases align to TRBD1. V lost 5 bases, J lost 7 bases, and 4 bases stayed unmatched. The CDR3 has 13 residues. Germline CDR1 MNHNY, CDR2 SVGAGI (reference sequence). This chain's CDR3 is CASSGQGAREQYF. As DNA, the CDR3 is TGTGCCAGCAGTGGACAGGGGGCGCGAGAGCAGTACTTC.

This clone was seen only a few times. This sequence joins TRBV15 and TRBJ2-1, with D maybe TRBD2 (5 bases). Looked up from germline, CDR1 is LNHNV and CDR2 is YYDKDF (reference sequence). The CDR3 contains 13 residues. Trimming pared 10 bases from V and 7 bases from J, leaving 17 bases between. In DNA form, the CDR3 reads TGTGCCATCTCTTTGGCCCCGGGAAATGAGCAGTTCTTC. Its protein is CAISLAPGNEQFF.

This chain connects TRBV29-1 to TRBJ1-5; TRBD1 matches at 7 bases. The CDR3 extends over 15 amino acids. The germline CDR1 and CDR2 sequences are SQVTM and ANQGSEA. The ends lost 6 bases at V and 0 bases at J; junction bases unmatched: 8. This CDR3 reads CSVREGQHSNQPQHF. The CDR3 DNA sequence: TGCAGCGTCAGAGAGGGACAGCATAGCAATCAGCCCCAGCATTTT.

J is TRBJ2-7 and V is TRBV7-2; TRBD1 might be the D (6 bases). This CDR3 is built from 17 residues. The V gene's germline CDR1 is SGHTA and CDR2 FQGNSA. Trimming removed 1 base at V and 2 bases at J, with 18 bases between. CDR3 sequence reads: CASSLVSLDRVPYEQYF. For the CDR3, the DNA is TGTGCCAGCAGCTTAGTTAGTCTGGACAGAGTTCCCTACGAGCAGTACTTC.

The CDR3 here is CASSFLGGREKTGELFF. CDR3 sequence (DNA): TGTGCCAGCAGTTTCCTGGGTGGGCGGGAGAAGACCGGGGAGCTGTTTTTT. This sequence joins TRBV28 and TRBJ2-2, with 7 bases that match TRBD2. V dropped 3 bases and J dropped 5; count of bases not matched to a gene: 12. The CDR3 totals 17 residues. In germline, CDR1 is MDHEN, CDR2 SYDVKM.

The chain links TRBV30 to TRBJ1-2, with 8 bases identical to TRBD1. J lost 8 bases, V lost 2 bases, and 13 bases had no gene match. CDR3 length: 15 residues. The V gene's germline CDR1 is GTSNPN and CDR2 SVGIG (reference sequence). The CDR3 here is CAWSRPGGRPGGYTF. In nucleotides, the CDR3 is TGTGCCTGGAGTCGCCCAGGGGGCCGCCCTGGCGGCTACACCTTC.

This clone has just a few counts. This chain links TRBV15 with TRBJ2-7; 8 bases are a match to TRBD2. Trimming cost V 0 bases and J 5 bases; bases outside gene matches: 12. Germline CDR1 is LNHNV and CDR2 is YYDKDF (reference sequence). CDR3 length equals 17 residues. As DNA, the CDR3 is TGTGCCACCAGCAGAGAATCCTGGGGTAGCGGGAACCACGAGCAGTACTTC. This codes for CATSRESWGSGNHEQYF.

In regard to this clone: A read error may account for a junction end that differs from germline. The chain is built from TRBV7-8 and TRBJ1-3, with D hard to call. Looked up from germline, CDR1 is SGHVS and CDR2 is FQNEAQ. The CDR3 sequence is 16 residues long. CDR3 sequence (DNA): TGTGCCAGCAGCTTACCTGACACGTACTCTGGAAACACCTTATATTTT. It is translated as CASSLPDTYSGNTLYF.

The chain has TRBV6-5 and TRBJ1-2; 9 nucleotides align to TRBD1. V gave up 6 bases and J gave up 3 bases; unmatched junction bases: 2. Germline V CDR1 and CDR2: MNHEY, SVGAGI. The CDR3 totals 13 residues. The CDR3, as DNA: TGTGCCAGCAGGGGACAGGGTGACTATGGCTACACCTTC. As protein: CASRGQGDYGYTF.